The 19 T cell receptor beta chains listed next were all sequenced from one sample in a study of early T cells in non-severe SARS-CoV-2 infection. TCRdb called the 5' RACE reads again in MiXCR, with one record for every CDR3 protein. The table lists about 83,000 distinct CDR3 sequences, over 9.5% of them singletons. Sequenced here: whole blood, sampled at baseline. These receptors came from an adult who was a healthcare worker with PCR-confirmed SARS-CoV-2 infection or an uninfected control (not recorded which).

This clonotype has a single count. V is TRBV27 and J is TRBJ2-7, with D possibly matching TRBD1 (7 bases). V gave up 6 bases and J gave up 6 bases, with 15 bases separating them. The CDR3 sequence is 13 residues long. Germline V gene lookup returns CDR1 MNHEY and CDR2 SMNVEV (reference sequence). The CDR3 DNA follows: TGTGCCAGCAGCCGCCTGCGGGACAGCGAGCAGTACTTC. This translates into CASSRLRDSEQYF.

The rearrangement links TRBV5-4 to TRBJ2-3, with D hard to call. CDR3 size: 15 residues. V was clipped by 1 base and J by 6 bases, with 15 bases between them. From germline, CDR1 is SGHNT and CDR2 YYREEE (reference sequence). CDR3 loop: CASSLFDQEADTQYF. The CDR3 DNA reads TGTGCCAGCAGCTTGTTTGACCAAGAGGCGGATACGCAGTATTTT.

CDR3 nucleotide sequence: TGTGCCAGCAGCCTGGGACAGGGAAGAGGCTACACCTTC. Amino acids: CASSLGQGRGYTF. V gene TRBV7-2 combines with J gene TRBJ1-2; 9 positions match TRBD1. The CDR3 loop spans 13 amino acids. The trim removed 5 bases at V and 8 bases at J, leaving 6 bases unmatched. In germline, CDR1 is SGHTA, CDR2 FQGNSA.

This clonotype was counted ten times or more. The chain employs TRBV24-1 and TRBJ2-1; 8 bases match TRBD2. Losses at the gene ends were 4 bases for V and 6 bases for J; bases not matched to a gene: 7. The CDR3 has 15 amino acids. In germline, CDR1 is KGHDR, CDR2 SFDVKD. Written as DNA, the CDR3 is TGTGCCACCAGTGAACGACTAGCGCTTCGCAATGAGCAGTTCTTC. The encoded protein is CATSERLALRNEQFF.

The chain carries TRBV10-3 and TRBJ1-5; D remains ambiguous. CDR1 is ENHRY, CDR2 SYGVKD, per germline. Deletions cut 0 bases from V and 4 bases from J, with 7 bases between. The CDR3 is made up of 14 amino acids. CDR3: CAISESGRNQPQHF. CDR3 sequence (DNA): TGTGCCATCAGTGAGTCTGGCAGGAATCAGCCCCAGCATTTT.

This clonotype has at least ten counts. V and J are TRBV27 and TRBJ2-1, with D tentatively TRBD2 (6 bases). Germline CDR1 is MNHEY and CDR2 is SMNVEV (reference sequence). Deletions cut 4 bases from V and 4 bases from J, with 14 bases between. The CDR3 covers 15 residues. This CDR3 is CASSSSESVYNEQFF. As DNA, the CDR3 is TGTGCCAGCAGTTCTAGCGAGTCCGTATACAATGAGCAGTTCTTC.

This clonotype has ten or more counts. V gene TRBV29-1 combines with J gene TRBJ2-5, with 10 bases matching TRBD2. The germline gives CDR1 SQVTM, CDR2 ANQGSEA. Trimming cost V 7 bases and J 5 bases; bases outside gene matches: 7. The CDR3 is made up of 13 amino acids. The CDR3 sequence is CSASGRAQETQYF. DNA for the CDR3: TGCAGCGCCAGCGGGAGGGCACAGGAGACCCAGTACTTC.

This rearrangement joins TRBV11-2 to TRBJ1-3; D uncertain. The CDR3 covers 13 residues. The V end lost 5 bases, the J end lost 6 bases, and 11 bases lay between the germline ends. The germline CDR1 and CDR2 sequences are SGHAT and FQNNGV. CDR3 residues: CASSPRAENTIYF. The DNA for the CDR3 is TGTGCCAGCAGCCCCCGGGCTGAAAACACCATATATTTT. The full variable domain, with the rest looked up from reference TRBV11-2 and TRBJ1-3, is EAGVAQSPRYKIIEKRQSVAFWCNPISGHATLYWYQQILGQGPKLLIQFQNNGVVDDSQLPKDRFSAERLKGVDSTLKIQPAKLEDSAVYLCASSPRAENTIYFGEGSWLTVV.

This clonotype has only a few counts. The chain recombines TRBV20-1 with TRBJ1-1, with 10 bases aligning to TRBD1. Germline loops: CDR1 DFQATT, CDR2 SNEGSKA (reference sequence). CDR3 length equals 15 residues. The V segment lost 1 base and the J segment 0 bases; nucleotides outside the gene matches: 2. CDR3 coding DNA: TGCAGTGCTAGAGGGGACAGGGGTTTGAACACTGAAGCTTTCTTT. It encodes CSARGDRGLNTEAFF.

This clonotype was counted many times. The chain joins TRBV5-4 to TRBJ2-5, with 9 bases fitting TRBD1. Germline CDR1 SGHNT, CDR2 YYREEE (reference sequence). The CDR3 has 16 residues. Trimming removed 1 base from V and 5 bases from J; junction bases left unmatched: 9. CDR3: CASSLISGTGMETQYF. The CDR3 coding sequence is TGTGCCAGCAGCTTGATATCCGGGACAGGGATGGAGACCCAGTACTTC.

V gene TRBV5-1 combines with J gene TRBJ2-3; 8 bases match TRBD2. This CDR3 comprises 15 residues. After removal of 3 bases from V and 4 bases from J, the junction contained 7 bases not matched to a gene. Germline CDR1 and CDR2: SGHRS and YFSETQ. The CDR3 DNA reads TGCGCCAGCAGCTGGAGCGGGAGCGACGCAGATACGCAGTATTTT. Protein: CASSWSGSDADTQYF.

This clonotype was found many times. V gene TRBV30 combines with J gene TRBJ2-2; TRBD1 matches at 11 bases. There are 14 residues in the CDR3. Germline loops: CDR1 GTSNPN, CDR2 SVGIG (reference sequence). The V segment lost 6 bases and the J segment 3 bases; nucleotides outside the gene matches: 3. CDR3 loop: CACRGQGDTGELFF. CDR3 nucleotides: TGTGCCTGCCGGGGACAGGGGGACACCGGGGAGCTGTTTTTT.

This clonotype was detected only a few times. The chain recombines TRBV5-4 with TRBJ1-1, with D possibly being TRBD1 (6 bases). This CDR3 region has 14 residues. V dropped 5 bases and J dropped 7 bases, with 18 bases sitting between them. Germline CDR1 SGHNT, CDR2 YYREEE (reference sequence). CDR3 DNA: TGTGCCAGCAGATCGGACAGCGCAGCCTTTGAAGCTTTCTTT. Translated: CASRSDSAAFEAFF.

The CDR3 spells CASSFQGSGTQYF. The CDR3 DNA follows: TGTGCCAGCAGTTTTCAGGGCTCGGGGACCCAGTACTTC. J is TRBJ2-5 and V is TRBV12-3 or TRBV12-4; possibly TRBD1 for D (5 bases). V dropped 3 bases and J dropped 7 bases, with 12 bases sitting between them. The CDR3 is 13 amino acids.

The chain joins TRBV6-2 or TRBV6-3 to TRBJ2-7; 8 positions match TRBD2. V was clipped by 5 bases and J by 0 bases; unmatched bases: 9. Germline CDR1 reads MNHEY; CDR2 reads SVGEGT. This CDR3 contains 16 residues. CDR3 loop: CASSRITLAVSYEQYF. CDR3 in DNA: TGTGCCAGCAGTCGAATCACACTAGCGGTCTCCTACGAGCAGTACTTC.

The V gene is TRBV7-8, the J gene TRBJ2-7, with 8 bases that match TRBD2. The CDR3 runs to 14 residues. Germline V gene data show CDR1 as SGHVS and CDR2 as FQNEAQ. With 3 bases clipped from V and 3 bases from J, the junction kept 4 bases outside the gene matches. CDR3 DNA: TGTGCCAGCAGCTTGAGCGGGAGAGTCTACGAGCAGTACTTC. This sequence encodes CASSLSGRVYEQYF.

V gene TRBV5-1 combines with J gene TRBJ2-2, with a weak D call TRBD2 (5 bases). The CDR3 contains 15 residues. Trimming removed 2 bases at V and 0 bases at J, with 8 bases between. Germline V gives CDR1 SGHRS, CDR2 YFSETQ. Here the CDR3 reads CASSLQRTNTGELFF. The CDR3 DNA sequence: TGCGCCAGCAGCTTACAGCGGACGAACACCGGGGAGCTGTTTTTT.

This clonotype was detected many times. The CDR3 coding sequence is TGTGCCAGCAGCCCTTCCAGCGGGAGGGGGCGTGGTGAGCAGTTCTTC. As protein: CASSPSSGRGRGEQFF. The V call is TRBV3-1, the J call TRBJ2-1; TRBD2 agrees at 10 bases. Trimming removed 4 bases from V and 9 bases from J; junction bases left unmatched: 12. This CDR3 spans 16 amino acids. Germline V gene lookup returns CDR1 LGHDT and CDR2 YNNKEL (reference sequence).

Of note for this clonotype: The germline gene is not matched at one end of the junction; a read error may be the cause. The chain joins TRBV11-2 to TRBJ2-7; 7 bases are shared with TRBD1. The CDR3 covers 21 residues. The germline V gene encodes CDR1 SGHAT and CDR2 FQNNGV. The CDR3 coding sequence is TGTGCCAGCAGCTTAGCTTCTGACAGGGAGACCTCTGGGCCCTATTCCTCCGAGCAGTACTTC. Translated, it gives CASSLASDRETSGPYSSEQYF.